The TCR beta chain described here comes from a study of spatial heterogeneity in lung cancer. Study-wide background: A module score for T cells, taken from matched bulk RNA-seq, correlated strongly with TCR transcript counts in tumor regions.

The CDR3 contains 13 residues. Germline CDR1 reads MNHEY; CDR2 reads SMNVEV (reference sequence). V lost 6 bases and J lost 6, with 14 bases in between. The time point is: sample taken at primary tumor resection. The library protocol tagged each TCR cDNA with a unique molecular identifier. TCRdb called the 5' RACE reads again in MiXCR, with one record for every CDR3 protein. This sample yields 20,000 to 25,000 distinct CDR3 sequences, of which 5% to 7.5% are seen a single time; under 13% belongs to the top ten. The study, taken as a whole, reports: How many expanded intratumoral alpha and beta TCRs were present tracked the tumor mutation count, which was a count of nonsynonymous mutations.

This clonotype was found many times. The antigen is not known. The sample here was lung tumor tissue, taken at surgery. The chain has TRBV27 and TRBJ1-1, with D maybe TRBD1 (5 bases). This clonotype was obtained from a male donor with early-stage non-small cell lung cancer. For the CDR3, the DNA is TGTGCCAGCAGGACCAGGGTCGCCGCTGAAGCTTTCTTT. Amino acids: CASRTRVAAEAFF.